This is a list of T cell receptor beta chains from one sample in a study of CD8+ T cells in alopecia areata. Measured with immunoSEQ multiplex PCR; TCRdb has only the in-frame clones, and not every one. Among 130,000 to 150,000 clones listed, roughly 60% were seen once. The specimen sequenced was CD8+ T cells sorted from blood. These receptors all stem from a human donor in good health. Both conserved end residues are part of each CDR3. The D gene is left open where the match is weak. For some rows the clone size is stated as once, few or many, or as a class when expanded; others skip it.

>TRBV6-5|few|TRBJ1-1|TRBD1
CASSYGDRGLGAFF
TGTGCCAGCAGTTACGGGGACAGGGGGCTTGGGGCTTTCTTT
>TRBV2|-|TRBJ2-2|TRBD2
CATAGGGKDTGELFF
TGTGCCACCGCTGGCGGGGGAAAGGACACCGGGGAGCTGTTTTTT
>TRBV27|-|TRBJ2-7|-
CASSLAGLREQYF
TGTGCCAGCAGTTTAGCAGGGCTGAGGGAGCAGTACTTC
>TRBV15|-|TRBJ2-7|TRBD2
CATSIEREGSHEQYF
TGTGCCACCAGCATTGAGCGGGAGGGTTCTCACGAGCAGTACTTC
>TRBV29-1|-|TRBJ2-7|-
CSVSGVADEQYF
TGCAGCGTTTCAGGGGTTGCGGACGAGCAGTACTTC
>TRBV2|-|TRBJ2-4|-
CASSRSNIQYF
TGTGCCAGCAGCCGCAGTAACATTCAGTACTTC
>TRBV5-6|-|TRBJ2-1|-
CASSLDRQTSSYNEQFF
TGTGCCAGCAGCCTCGACCGACAGACGAGCTCCTACAATGAGCAGTTCTTC
>TRBV5-4|few|TRBJ2-3|-
CASSRGGTEDTQYF
TGTGCCAGCAGCCGTGGCGGCACGGAGGATACGCAGTATTTT
>TRBV6-5|-|TRBJ2-2|TRBD2
CASSGTSTGEPFF
TGTGCCAGCAGTGGGACTAGCACCGGGGAGCCGTTTTTT
>TRBV27|-|TRBJ2-5|-
CASSLSRGTQETQYF
TGTGCCAGCAGTTTGTCTAGGGGTACCCAAGAGACCCAGTACTTC
>TRBV13|-|TRBJ2-1|TRBD2
CASSLGLADLQQFF
TGTGCCAGCAGCTTAGGACTAGCGGATCTTCAGCAGTTCTTC
>TRBV14|-|TRBJ2-3|TRBD2
CASSPLSGRVSTDTQYF
TGTGCCAGCAGCCCGCTTAGCGGGAGGGTAAGCACAGATACGCAGTATTTT
>TRBV29-1|few|TRBJ2-7|-
CSVEGPSTGSYEQYF
TGCAGCGTTGAAGGGCCTTCGACAGGAAGCTACGAGCAGTACTTC
>TRBV5-1|-|TRBJ2-7|-
CASSNSYEQYF
TGCGCCAGCAGCAACAGTTACGAGCAGTACTTC
>TRBV6-6|-|TRBJ2-5|-
CASRYGETQYF
TGTGCCAGCAGATACGGGGAGACCCAGTACTTC
>TRBV13|-|TRBJ2-7|-
CASSLGPVKYF
TGTGCCAGCAGCTTAGGGCCGGTGAAGTACTTC
>TRBV30|-|TRBJ2-2|-
CAWSAPIQLSGELFF
TGTGCCTGGAGTGCCCCAATCCAATTATCCGGGGAGCTGTTTTTT
>TRBV18|-|TRBJ2-3|-
CASSPLVDTQYF
TGTGCCAGCTCACCACTGGTGGATACGCAGTATTTT
>TRBV7-9|-|TRBJ2-2|-
CASSLVAGNTGELFF
TGTGCCAGCAGCTTAGTCGCGGGAAACACCGGGGAGCTGTTTTTT
>TRBV30|-|TRBJ2-1|TRBD2
CAWTMGLGRYNEQFF
TGTGCCTGGACCATGGGACTAGGGCGGTACAATGAGCAGTTCTTC
>TRBV15|once|TRBJ2-3|-
CATSRDGGGGDTQYF
TGTGCCACCAGCAGAGATGGAGGTGGGGGGGATACGCAGTATTTT
>TRBV4-1|-|TRBJ2-7|-
CASSQETSLGHYEQYF
TGCGCCAGCAGCCAAGAGACAAGCCTAGGCCACTACGAGCAGTACTTC
>TRBV29-1|once|TRBJ2-3|-
CSVMWEGTDTQYF
TGCAGCGTTATGTGGGAGGGCACAGATACGCAGTATTTT
>TRBV5-1|-|TRBJ2-7|-
CASRTGISYEQYF
TGCGCCAGCAGGACAGGCATCTCCTACGAGCAGTACTTC
>TRBV28|-|TRBJ1-2|-
CASRPPVAGTNYGYTF
TGTGCCAGCAGACCCCCTGTGGCAGGCACTAACTATGGCTACACCTTC
>TRBV9|-|TRBJ2-5|-
CASSEGDGLETQYF
TGTGCCAGCAGCGAGGGGGATGGACTAGAGACCCAGTACTTC
>TRBV7-9|few|TRBJ2-7|-
CASSGSSYEQYF
TGTGCCAGCAGCGGGAGTTCCTACGAGCAGTACTTC
>TRBV5-1|few|TRBJ2-7|-
CASSLAPGRAYEQYF
TGCGCCAGCAGCTTGGCCCCGGGTCGGGCCTACGAGCAGTACTTC
>TRBV29-1|few|TRBJ2-7|-
CSVEYTQGTEQYF
TGCAGCGTTGAGTATACACAGGGAACCGAGCAGTACTTC
>TRBV9|-|TRBJ2-2|-
CASSGSTTGELFF
TGTGCCAGCAGCGGGAGCACCACCGGGGAGCTGTTTTTT
>TRBV29-1|-|TRBJ2-3|-
CSVEGRGAQYF
TGCAGCGTTGAGGGCAGGGGAGCGCAGTATTTT
>TRBV9|once|TRBJ2-7|-
CASSAGAVTYEQYF
TGTGCCAGCAGCGCCGGGGCAGTTACCTACGAGCAGTACTTC
>TRBV9|-|TRBJ2-1|TRBD2
CASSVGTSGISLF
TGTGCCAGCAGCGTGGGGACTAGCGGGATAAGTCTCTTC
>TRBV14|-|TRBJ2-1|TRBD1
CASSQRDRGARNEQFF
TGTGCCAGCAGCCAAAGGGACAGGGGGGCTCGGAATGAGCAGTTCTTC
>TRBV7-2|-|TRBJ2-1|TRBD2
CASSLNGRGRVYNEQFF
TGTGCCAGCAGCTTAAACGGGAGGGGGAGGGTCTACAATGAGCAGTTCTTC
>TRBV2|-|TRBJ2-7|TRBD2
CASSAGLAEAYEQYF
TGTGCCAGCAGTGCGGGACTAGCGGAGGCCTACGAGCAGTACTTC
>TRBV7-9|-|TRBJ1-2|-
CASSMGQAWHGYTF
TGTGCCAGCAGCATGGGCCAAGCTTGGCATGGCTACACCTTC
>TRBV5-1|-|TRBJ2-7|TRBD1
CASTGQGNYEQYF
TGCGCCAGCACGGGACAGGGCAACTACGAGCAGTACTTC
>TRBV20-1|few|TRBJ2-1|-
CSAITNEQFF
TGCAGTGCGATCACCAATGAGCAGTTCTTC
>TRBV4-1|few|TRBJ2-1|TRBD2
CASSPHSGRAYNEQFF
TGCGCCAGCAGCCCACATAGCGGGAGGGCCTACAATGAGCAGTTCTTC
>TRBV7-8|-|TRBJ2-1|-
CASSQRSSYDNEQFF
TGTGCCAGCAGCCAAAGGTCCAGCTATGACAATGAGCAGTTCTTC
>TRBV28|-|TRBJ2-5|TRBD1
CASRRQGAEETQYF
TGTGCCAGCAGACGACAGGGGGCGGAAGAGACCCAGTACTTC
>TRBV7-3|few|TRBJ2-1|-
CASSLDRYNEQFF
TGTGCCAGCAGCCTAGACAGATACAATGAGCAGTTCTTC
>TRBV29-1|few|TRBJ2-1|-
CSVESLTSPHNEQFF
TGCAGCGTTGAATCTTTGACTAGTCCCCACAATGAGCAGTTCTTC
>TRBV29-1|few|TRBJ2-1|-
CSVPHWTLNFPYNEQFF
TGCAGCGTTCCTCATTGGACTCTCAACTTCCCTTACAATGAGCAGTTCTTC
>TRBV7-9|few|TRBJ2-7|TRBD1
CASSKTAGQGSYEQYF
TGTGCCAGCAGCAAAACAGCGGGACAGGGGTCCTACGAGCAGTACTTC
>TRBV25-1|-|TRBJ2-7|-
CASSHYGVYEQYF
TGTGCCAGCAGTCATTACGGGGTGTACGAGCAGTACTTC
>TRBV15|-|TRBJ2-6|TRBD1
CATSRSDRGYSLSGANVLTF
TGTGCCACCAGCAGATCGGACAGGGGGTACTCTCTCTCTGGGGCCAACGTCCTGACTTTC
>TRBV19|-|TRBJ1-5|-
CASGRNHYSNQPQHF
TGTGCCAGCGGACGGAACCATTATAGCAATCAGCCCCAGCATTTT
>TRBV6-5|few|TRBJ2-7|-
CASSAGPTYEQYF
TGTGCCAGCAGTGCTGGCCCGACCTACGAGCAGTACTTC
>TRBV5-1|-|TRBJ2-5|TRBD2
CASSLEGTSGFQETQYF
TGCGCCAGCAGCTTGGAGGGGACTAGCGGGTTCCAAGAGACCCAGTACTTC
>TRBV7-7|-|TRBJ2-2|TRBD1
CASSLVPGGGGELFF
TGTGCCAGCAGCTTAGTCCCAGGGGGCGGCGGGGAGCTGTTTTTT
>TRBV9|-|TRBJ2-7|TRBD2
CASSTGGTSTYEQYF
TGTGCCAGCAGTACTGGAGGGACTAGCACTTACGAGCAGTACTTC
>TRBV5-6|once|TRBJ1-1|TRBD1
CASSFLTGVDTEAFF
TGTGCCAGCAGCTTCCTGACAGGGGTTGACACTGAAGCTTTCTTT
>TRBV2|-|TRBJ1-1|-
CARDRNTEAFF
TGTGCCAGGGATCGGAACACTGAAGCTTTCTTT
>TRBV6-1|-|TRBJ2-1|TRBD2
CASREGLAGYNEQFF
TGTGCCAGCAGAGAGGGACTAGCGGGTTACAATGAGCAGTTCTTC
>TRBV9|-|TRBJ2-1|-
CASSVFMGGYNEQFF
TGTGCCAGCAGCGTTTTCATGGGGGGCTACAATGAGCAGTTCTTC
>TRBV29-1|-|TRBJ2-7|-
CSVAWAGGDYEQYF
TGCAGCGTTGCGTGGGCCGGAGGAGACTACGAGCAGTACTTC
>TRBV29-1|-|TRBJ2-7|-
CSVEAGTGYEQYF
TGCAGCGTTGAGGCAGGGACCGGCTACGAGCAGTACTTC